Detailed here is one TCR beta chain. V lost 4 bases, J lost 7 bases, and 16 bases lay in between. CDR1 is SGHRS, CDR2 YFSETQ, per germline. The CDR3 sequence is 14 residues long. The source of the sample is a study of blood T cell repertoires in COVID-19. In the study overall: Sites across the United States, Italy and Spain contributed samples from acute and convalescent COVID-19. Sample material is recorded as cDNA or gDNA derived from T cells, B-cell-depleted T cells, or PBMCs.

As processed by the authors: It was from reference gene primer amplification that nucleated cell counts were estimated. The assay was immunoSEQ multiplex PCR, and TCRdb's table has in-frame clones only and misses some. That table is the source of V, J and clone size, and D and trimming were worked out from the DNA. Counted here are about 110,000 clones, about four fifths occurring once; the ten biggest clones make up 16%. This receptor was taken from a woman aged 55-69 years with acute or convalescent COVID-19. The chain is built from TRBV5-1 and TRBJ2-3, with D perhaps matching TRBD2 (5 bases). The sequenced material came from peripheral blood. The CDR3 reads CASSVSAAGYTQYF. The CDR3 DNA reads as TGCGCCAGCAGCGTTAGCGCCGCCGGATATACGCAGTATTTT. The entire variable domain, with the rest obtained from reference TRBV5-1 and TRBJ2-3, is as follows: KAGVTQTPRYLIKTRGQQVTLSCSPISGHRSVSWYQQTPGQGLQFLFEYFSETQRNKGNFPGRFSGRQFSNSRSEMNVSTLELGDSALYLCASSVSAAGYTQYFGPGTRLTVL.